The source of this TCR beta chain is a study of neoadjuvant anti-PD-1 for oral cavity cancer. Across the study: Patients without progression received a fourth nivolumab dose around day 43, then surgical resection on days 50-56.

Time point noted: after neoadjuvant nivolumab, at surgical resection. The germline CDR1 and CDR2 sequences are PRHDT and FYEKMQ (reference sequence). The CDR3 runs 12 residues. The V and J ends lost 1 base and 5 bases respectively, with 4 bases between them. Some clones are missing from TCRdb's copy, which holds only in-frame ones; the method was immunoSEQ multiplex PCR. The repertoire holds around 67,000 clones, roughly 90% seen once, with 2.5% to 3% in the top ten. Source: PBMCs, taken after nivolumab (anti-PD-1) treatment. This clonotype originated in a person between 40 and 79 years old with oral cavity squamous cell carcinoma. The chain recombines TRBV13 with TRBJ2-3; D call uncertain. Here the CDR3 reads CASSLVRDTQYF. For the CDR3, the DNA is TGTGCCAGCAGCTTAGTGAGAGATACGCAGTATTTT.